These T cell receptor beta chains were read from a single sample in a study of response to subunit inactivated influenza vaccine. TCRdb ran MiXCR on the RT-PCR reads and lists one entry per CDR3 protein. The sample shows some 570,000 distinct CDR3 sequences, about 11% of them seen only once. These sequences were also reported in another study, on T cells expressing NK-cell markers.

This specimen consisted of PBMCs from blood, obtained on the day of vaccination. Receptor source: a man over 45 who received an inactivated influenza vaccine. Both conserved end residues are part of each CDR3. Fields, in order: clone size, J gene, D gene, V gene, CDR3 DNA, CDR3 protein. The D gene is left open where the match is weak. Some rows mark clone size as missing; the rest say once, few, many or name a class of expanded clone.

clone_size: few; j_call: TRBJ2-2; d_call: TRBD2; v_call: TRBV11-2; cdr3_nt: TGTGCCAGCAGCTTCGTGGCGGGAGGGTCCGGGGAGCTGTTTTTT; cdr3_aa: CASSFVAGGSGELFF
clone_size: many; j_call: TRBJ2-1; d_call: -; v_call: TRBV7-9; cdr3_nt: TGTGCCAGCAGCTTAATTGGGGCAGAGCAGTTCTTC; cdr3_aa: CASSLIGAEQFF
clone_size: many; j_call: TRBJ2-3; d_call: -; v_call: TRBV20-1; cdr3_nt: TGCAGTGCTAGAGCTGGCAGGTACACAGATACGCAGTATTTT; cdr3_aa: CSARAGRYTDTQYF
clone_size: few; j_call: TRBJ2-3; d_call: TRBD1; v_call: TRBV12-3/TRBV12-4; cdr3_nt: TGTGCCAGCAGCCGGACAGGGAGTGGGGGTACGCAGTATTTT; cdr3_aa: CASSRTGSGGTQYF
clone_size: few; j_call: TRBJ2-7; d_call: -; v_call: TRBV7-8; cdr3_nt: TGTGCCAGCAGCGCAATCAGGTCCGAGCAGTACTTC; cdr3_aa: CASSAIRSEQYF
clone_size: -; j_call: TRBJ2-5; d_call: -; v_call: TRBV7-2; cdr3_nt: TGTGCCAGCAGCTTAGGGGGGGTGACGGTTAAAGAGACCCAGTACTTC; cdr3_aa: CASSLGGVTVKETQYF
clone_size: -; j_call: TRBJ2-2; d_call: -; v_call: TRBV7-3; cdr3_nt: TGTGCCAGCAGATTCCGGGCAGGGGCCGGGACCGGGGAGCTGTTTTTT; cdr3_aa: CASRFRAGAGTGELFF
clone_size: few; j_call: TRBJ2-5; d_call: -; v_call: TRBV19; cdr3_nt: TGTGCCAGTAGTAACGGGAAAGAGACCCAGTACTTC; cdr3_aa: CASSNGKETQYF
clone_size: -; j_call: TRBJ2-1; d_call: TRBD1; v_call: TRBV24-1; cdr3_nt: TGTGCCACCAGTGACCCACAGGGGACCTACAATGAGCAGTTCTTC; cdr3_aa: CATSDPQGTYNEQFF
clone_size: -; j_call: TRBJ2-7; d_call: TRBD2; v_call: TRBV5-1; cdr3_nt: TGCGCCAGCAGCCGTGACCGCCAAGCGGGGGCTTACGAGCAGTACTTC; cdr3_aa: CASSRDRQAGAYEQYF
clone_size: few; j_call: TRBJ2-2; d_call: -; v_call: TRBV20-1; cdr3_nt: TGCAGTGCCAGGACTAACACCGGGGAGCTGTTTTTT; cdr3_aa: CSARTNTGELFF
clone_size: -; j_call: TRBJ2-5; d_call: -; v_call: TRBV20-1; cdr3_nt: TGCAGTGCTATGGGCAGTGGGCCCCAAGAGACCCAGTACTTC; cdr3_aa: CSAMGSGPQETQYF
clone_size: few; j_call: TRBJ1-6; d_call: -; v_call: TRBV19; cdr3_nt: TGTGCCAGTAGTATAACAGAGAATTCACCCCTCCACTTT; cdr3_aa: CASSITENSPLHF
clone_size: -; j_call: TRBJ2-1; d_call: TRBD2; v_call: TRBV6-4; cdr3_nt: TGTGCCAGCAGTGAAGCCGGGACTAGCGTAGGCGAGCAGTTCTTC; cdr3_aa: CASSEAGTSVGEQFF
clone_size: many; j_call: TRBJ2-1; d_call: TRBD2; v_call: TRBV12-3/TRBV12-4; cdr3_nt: TGTGCCAGCAGTTCCCGAAATAGCGGGGGGGGCTTTGGGCAGTTCTTC; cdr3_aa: CASSSRNSGGGFGQFF
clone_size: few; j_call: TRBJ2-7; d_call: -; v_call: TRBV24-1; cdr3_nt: TGTGCCACCAGTGATTCCGGGAACTACGAGCAGTACTTC; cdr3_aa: CATSDSGNYEQYF
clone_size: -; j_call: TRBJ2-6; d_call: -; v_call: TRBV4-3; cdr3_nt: TGCGCCAGCAGCCCGCAGGGTGTCTTCTCTCTCTCTGGGGCCAACGTCCTGACTTTC; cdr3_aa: CASSPQGVFSLSGANVLTF
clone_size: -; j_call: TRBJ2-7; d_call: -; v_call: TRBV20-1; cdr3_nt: TGCAGTGCTAGAGATTACCAAGGGCGGGACTACGAGCAGTACTTC; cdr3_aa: CSARDYQGRDYEQYF
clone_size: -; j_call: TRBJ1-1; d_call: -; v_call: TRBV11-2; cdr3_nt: TGTGCCAGCACTCATCCCGCGGGGGTCACTGAAGCTTTCTTT; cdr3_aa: CASTHPAGVTEAFF
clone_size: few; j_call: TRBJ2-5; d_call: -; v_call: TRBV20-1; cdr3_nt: TGCAGTGCCCCATACAGGGTCGGGGAGACCCAGTACTTC; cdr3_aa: CSAPYRVGETQYF
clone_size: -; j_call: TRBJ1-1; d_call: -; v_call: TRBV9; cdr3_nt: TGTGCCAGCAGCGTATGGGGGAACACTGAAGCTTTCTTT; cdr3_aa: CASSVWGNTEAFF
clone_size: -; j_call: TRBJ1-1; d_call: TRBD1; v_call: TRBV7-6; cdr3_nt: TGTGCCAGCAGCCCCCGGCGCATAAGGACAGGGGGTAACACTGAAGCTTTCTTT; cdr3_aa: CASSPRRIRTGGNTEAFF
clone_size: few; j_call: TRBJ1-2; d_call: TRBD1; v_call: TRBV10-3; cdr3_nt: TGTGCCATCAGTGACAGGGGGGTGGACTATGGCTACACCTTC; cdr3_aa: CAISDRGVDYGYTF
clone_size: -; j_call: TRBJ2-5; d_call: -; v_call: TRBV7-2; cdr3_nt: TGTGCCAGCAGCTTCAGGGGTATGGAAGAGACCCAGTACTTC; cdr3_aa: CASSFRGMEETQYF
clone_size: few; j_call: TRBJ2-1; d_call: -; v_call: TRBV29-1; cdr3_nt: TGCAGCGCCGTATCGGCGGGGCAATATGAGCAGTTCTTC; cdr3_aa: CSAVSAGQYEQFF
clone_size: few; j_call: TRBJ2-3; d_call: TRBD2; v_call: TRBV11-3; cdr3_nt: TGTGCCAGCAGCTCGGGACTAGGTGACACAGATACGCAGTATTTT; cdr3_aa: CASSSGLGDTDTQYF
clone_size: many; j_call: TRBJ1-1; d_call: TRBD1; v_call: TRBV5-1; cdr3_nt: TGCGCCAGCAGCTTGTTACAGGGGGCGGACACTGAAGCTTTCTTT; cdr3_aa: CASSLLQGADTEAFF
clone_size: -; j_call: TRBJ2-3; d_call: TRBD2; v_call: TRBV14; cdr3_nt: TGTGCCAGCAGCCAGTTTAGCGGGGGGAGAGATACGCAGTATTTT; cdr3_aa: CASSQFSGGRDTQYF
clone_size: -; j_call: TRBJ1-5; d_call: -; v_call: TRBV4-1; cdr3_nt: TGCGCCAGCAGTCGGGTAGAGGGGCAGCCCCAGCATTTT; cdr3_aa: CASSRVEGQPQHF
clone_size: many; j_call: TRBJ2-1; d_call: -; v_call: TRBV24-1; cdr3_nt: TGTGCCACCAGTGATTCTAATAGGAGGGATGAGCAGTTCTTC; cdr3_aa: CATSDSNRRDEQFF
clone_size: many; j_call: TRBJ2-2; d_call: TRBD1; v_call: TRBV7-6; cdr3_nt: TGTGCCAGCAGCCCGGGGGGACAGGGAGGCACCGGGGAGCTGTTTTTT; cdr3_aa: CASSPGGQGGTGELFF
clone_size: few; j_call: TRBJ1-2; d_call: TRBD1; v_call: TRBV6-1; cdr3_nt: TGTGCCAGCAGTCCCGCCGGGACAGGAGGACCTGGCTACACCTTC; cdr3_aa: CASSPAGTGGPGYTF
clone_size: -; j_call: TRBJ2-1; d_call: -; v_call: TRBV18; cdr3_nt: TGTGCCAGCACGGACAGAGATACTAACAATGAGCAGTTCTTC; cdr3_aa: CASTDRDTNNEQFF
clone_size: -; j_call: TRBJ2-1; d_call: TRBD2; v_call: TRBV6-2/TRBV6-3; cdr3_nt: TGTGCCAGCAGTTTCCTTCTAGCGGAAAGCTCCTACAATGAGCAGTTCTTC; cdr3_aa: CASSFLLAESSYNEQFF
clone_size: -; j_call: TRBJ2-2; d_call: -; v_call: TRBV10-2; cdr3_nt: TGCGCCAGCAGTGAGAATTTACACCCTAACACCGGGGAGCTGTTTTTT; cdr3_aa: CASSENLHPNTGELFF
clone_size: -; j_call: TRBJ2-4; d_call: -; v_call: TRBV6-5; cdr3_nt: TGTGCCAGCAGTTACTCTTTAGCGTCAGGCATTCAGTACTTC; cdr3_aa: CASSYSLASGIQYF
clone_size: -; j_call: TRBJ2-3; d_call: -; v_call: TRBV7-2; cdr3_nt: TGTGCCAGCAGCTCCCTGGGACACATCCCCGATACGCAGTATTTT; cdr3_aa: CASSSLGHIPDTQYF
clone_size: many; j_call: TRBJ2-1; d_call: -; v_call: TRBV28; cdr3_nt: TGTGCCAGCAGTACTTTCCATGAGCAGTTCTTC; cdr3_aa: CASSTFHEQFF
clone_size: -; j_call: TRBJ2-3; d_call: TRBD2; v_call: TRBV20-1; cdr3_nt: TGCAGCCGTAAGGGGCGGGGGGGGTCAGATACGCAGTATTTT; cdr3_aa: CSRKGRGGSDTQYF
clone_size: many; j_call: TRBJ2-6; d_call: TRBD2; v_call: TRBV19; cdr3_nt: TGTGCCAGTAGTTCCTTGGGACTAGCGGGATACTCTGGGGCCAACGTCCTGACTTTC; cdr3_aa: CASSSLGLAGYSGANVLTF
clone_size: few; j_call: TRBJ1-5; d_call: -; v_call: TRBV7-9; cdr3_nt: TGTGCCAGCAGCTTATCTTCGGGACAAAGGGGCAATCAGCCCCAGCATTTT; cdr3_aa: CASSLSSGQRGNQPQHF
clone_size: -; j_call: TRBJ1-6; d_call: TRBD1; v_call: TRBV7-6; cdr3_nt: TGTGCCAGCAGCTTTAGGGACAGTTATAATTCACCCCTCCACTTT; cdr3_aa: CASSFRDSYNSPLHF
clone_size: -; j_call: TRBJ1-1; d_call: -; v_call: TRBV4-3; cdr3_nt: TGCGCCAGCAGCCAAGGGGTCAGGGCCCCTGAAGCTTTCTTT; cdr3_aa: CASSQGVRAPEAFF
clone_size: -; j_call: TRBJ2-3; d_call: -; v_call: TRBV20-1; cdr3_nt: TGCAGTGCGAGAAGGGGGCGGGGAGATACGCAGTATTTT; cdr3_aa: CSARRGRGDTQYF
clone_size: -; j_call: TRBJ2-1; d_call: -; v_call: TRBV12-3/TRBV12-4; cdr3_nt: TGTGCCAGCAGTTTACGTGCCGCTGCTTACAATGAGCAGTTCTTC; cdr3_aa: CASSLRAAAYNEQFF
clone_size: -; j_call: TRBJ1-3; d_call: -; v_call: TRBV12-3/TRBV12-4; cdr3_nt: TGTGCCAGCAGGGGGTCGGGCGGTGGAAACACCATATATTTT; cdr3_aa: CASRGSGGGNTIYF
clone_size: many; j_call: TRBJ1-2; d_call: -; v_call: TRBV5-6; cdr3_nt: TGTGCCAGCAGCTTGACGGTTGGGGTCTATGGCTACACCTTC; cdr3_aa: CASSLTVGVYGYTF
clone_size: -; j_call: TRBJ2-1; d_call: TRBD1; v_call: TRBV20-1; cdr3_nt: TGCAGTGCTAGATTTCGCGGGACAGGGCCAACCAATGAGCAGTTCTTC; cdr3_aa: CSARFRGTGPTNEQFF
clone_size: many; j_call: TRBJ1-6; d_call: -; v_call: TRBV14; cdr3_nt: TGTGCCAGCAGCCATGGACAGAATTCACCCCTCCACTTT; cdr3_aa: CASSHGQNSPLHF
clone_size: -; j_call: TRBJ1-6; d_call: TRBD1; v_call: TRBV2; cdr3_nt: TGTGCCGGCAGTGGACAGGGTAATTCACCCCTCCACTTT; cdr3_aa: CAGSGQGNSPLHF
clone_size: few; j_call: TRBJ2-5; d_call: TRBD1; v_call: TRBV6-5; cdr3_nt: TGTGCCAGCAGTTACTCAGGGGGCAGGGAGACCCAGTACTTC; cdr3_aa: CASSYSGGRETQYF
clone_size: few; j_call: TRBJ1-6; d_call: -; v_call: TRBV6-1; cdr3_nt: TGTGCCGCTAGACAGGCAGGGAATTCACCCCTCCACTTT; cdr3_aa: CAARQAGNSPLHF
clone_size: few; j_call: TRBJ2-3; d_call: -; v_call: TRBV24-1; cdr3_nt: TGTGCCACCAGTGATTCGTGGACAGATACGCAGTATTTT; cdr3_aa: CATSDSWTDTQYF